The clone carrying this T cell receptor (beta chain) appeared many times. Its matching antigen is unknown. The data derive from a study of identical twins. Study-wide points: Sharing of beta out-of-frame sequences by twins showed a weaker excess. Models underestimated how often monozygotic twins shared out-of-frame TCR alpha.

The V gene end was trimmed by 4 bases and the J gene end by 7 bases; junction bases not matched to a gene: 5. The CDR3 sequence is 15 residues long. In germline, CDR1 is SGHRS, CDR2 YFSETQ. A template switching step contributed a universal primer site, while unique molecular identifiers were present in the cDNA. TCRdb re-derived calls from the 5' RACE reads in MiXCR, one entry per CDR3 protein. The table has roughly 1,500,000 distinct CDR3 sequences, less than 35% seen once. The V and J genes are TRBV5-1 and TRBJ2-3, with TRBD2 matching 14 bases. Sequencing input: cord blood. This TCR was sampled from a newborn girl in good health. DNA for the CDR3: TGCGCCAGCAGCGAGACTAGCGGGAGGGCCAATACGCAGTATTTT. This codes for CASSETSGRANTQYF.